A single sample is the source of the 24 T cell receptor beta chains below, sequenced in a study of PD-L1 blockade in urothelial cancer. Method: immunoSEQ multiplex PCR; TCRdb's copy keeps in-frame clones and lacks some. Among tens of thousands of clones listed, over 75% were seen once. The source material was PBMCs, sampled around atezolizumab (anti-PD-L1) treatment. The source of these receptors is a man between 65 and 85 years old with urothelial cancer.

This clone has a handful of counts. The genes are TRBV5-1 and TRBJ1-2, with 9 bases lining up with TRBD1. V lost 4 bases to trimming and J lost 8 bases; unmatched junction nucleotides: 9. The length of the CDR3 is 14 residues. CDR1 and CDR2 from the germline V gene are SGHRS and YFSETQ. The CDR3 coding sequence is TGCGCCAGCAGCCCCGACAGGGGGTCCTACGGCTACACCTTC. Amino acids: CASSPDRGSYGYTF.

This clone was seen only once. This sequence joins TRBV7-6 and TRBJ2-1, with TRBD2 identical over 9 bases. The length of the CDR3 is 16 residues. With 1 base clipped from V and 2 bases from J, the junction kept 3 bases outside the gene matches. Germline-derived CDR1 and CDR2 are SGHVS and FNYEAQ. The CDR3 here is CASSLDSGSPYNEQFF. The CDR3 DNA reads as TGTGCCAGCAGCTTAGATAGCGGGAGCCCCTACAATGAGCAGTTCTTC.

This chain links TRBV9 with TRBJ2-1, with 10 bases that match TRBD2. This CDR3 has 15 amino acids. Germline V lookup: CDR1 SGDLS, CDR2 YYNGEE. Trimming cost V 0 bases and J 9 bases; bases outside gene matches: 6. The CDR3 nucleotides are TGTGCCAGCAGCGTAGGTCTAGCGGGAGACGGTGAGCAGTTCTTC. It translates to CASSVGLAGDGEQFF.

The chain couples TRBV5-1 to TRBJ2-3, with D possibly being TRBD2 (6 bases). CDR3 length: 12 amino acids. Trimming took off 7 bases at V and 4 bases at J, with 10 bases between the two ends. The germline CDR1 and CDR2 sequences are SGHRS and YFSETQ. The CDR3: CASRGNADTQYF. The DNA of the CDR3 is TGCGCCAGCCGCGGGAACGCAGATACGCAGTATTTT.

The rearrangement links TRBV11-2 to TRBJ2-7; 9 nucleotides agree with TRBD1. CDR1 is SGHAT, CDR2 FQNNGV, per germline. J gave up 12 bases and V 5 bases, and 14 bases lay outside the gene matches. The CDR3 contains 14 residues. The CDR3 spells CASSNLDRTGEVYF. The CDR3 DNA reads as TGTGCCAGCAGCAACCTCGACCGGACAGGGGAGGTGTACTTC.

The rearrangement joins TRBV7-3 to TRBJ2-1; tentative D call: TRBD2 (5 bases). Germline CDR1 reads SGHTA; CDR2 reads FQGTGA. V was clipped by 2 bases and J by 1 base, with 6 bases between them. This CDR3 is built from 14 residues. This CDR3 reads CASSLAGSYNEQFF. CDR3 coding DNA: TGTGCCAGCAGCTTAGCGGGTTCCTACAATGAGCAGTTCTTC.

The rearrangement links TRBV7-3 to TRBJ2-3; tentative D call: TRBD1 (5 bases). Deletions cut 2 bases from V and 6 bases from J, with 15 bases between. Germline CDR1 reads SGHTA; CDR2 reads FQGTGA. The CDR3 loop spans 15 amino acids. CDR3 DNA sequence: TGTGCCAGCAGCTTAGAAGGGGCACCTGGGGATACGCAGTATTTT. This codes for CASSLEGAPGDTQYF. Drawing the rest from reference TRBV7-3 and TRBJ2-3, the complete variable domain is GAGVSQTPSNKVTEKGKYVELRCDPISGHTALYWYRQSLGQGPEFLIYFQGTGAADDSGLPNDRFFAVRPEGSVSTLKIQRTERGDSAVYLCASSLEGAPGDTQYFGPGTRLTVL.

This clone came up once. The V call is TRBV5-1, the J call TRBJ2-2, with D possibly matching TRBD1 (6 bases). V was pared by 0 bases and J by 4 bases, with 13 bases between. Germline V lookup: CDR1 SGHRS, CDR2 YFSETQ. CDR3 length equals 16 residues. CDR3 nucleotide sequence: TGCGCCAGCAGCTTGGTTCTCAGGGGCAGCACCGGGGAGCTGTTTTTT. This gives the protein CASSLVLRGSTGELFF.

V is TRBV11-2 and J is TRBJ2-3, with 8 bases fitting TRBD2. Germline CDR1 reads SGHAT; CDR2 reads FQNNGV. With V trimmed by 1 base and J by 5 bases, 5 bases remained unmatched. The CDR3 loop spans 15 amino acids. CDR3 nucleotides: TGTGCCAGCAGCTTAGGGGGACTAGTTGTAGATACGCAGTATTTT. It codes for CASSLGGLVVDTQYF.

The chain is built from TRBV28 and TRBJ2-5; maybe TRBD2 (6 bases). Trimming stripped 8 bases from V and 0 bases from J, with 16 bases between. The CDR3 covers 15 residues. Germline values: CDR1 MDHEN, CDR2 SYDVKM. The CDR3 DNA sequence: TGTGCCAGCGGGGGGAGTGGGGCTTACCAAGAGACCCAGTACTTC. The encoded protein is CASGGSGAYQETQYF. Filled out from reference TRBV28 and TRBJ2-5, the complete variable domain reads DVKVTQSSRYLVKRTGEKVFLECVQDMDHENMFWYRQDPGLGLRLIYFSYDVKMKEKGDIPEGYSVSREKKERFSLILESASTNQTSMYLCASGGSGAYQETQYFGPGTRLLVL.

The rearrangement joins TRBV5-1 to TRBJ1-1; TRBD1 agrees at 7 bases. Looked up from germline, CDR1 is SGHRS and CDR2 is YFSETQ. This CDR3 has 13 residues. V lost 3 bases, J lost 5 bases, and 4 bases stayed unmatched. The CDR3 DNA follows: TGCGCCAGCAGCTACGACAGGGTGACTGAAGCTTTCTTT. This encodes CASSYDRVTEAFF.

The rearrangement links TRBV28 to TRBJ2-7; tentatively, D is TRBD1 (6 bases). The CDR3 is 12 residues long. Trimming pared 6 bases from V and 8 bases from J, leaving 14 bases between. Per the germline V gene, CDR1 is MDHEN and CDR2 is SYDVKM. CDR3 residues: CASSQDSLQQYF. The CDR3 nucleotides read TGTGCCAGCAGCCAGGACAGCCTGCAGCAGTACTTC.

V is TRBV19 and J is TRBJ2-3; 16 bases agree with TRBD2. The CDR3 is made up of 19 amino acids. V dropped 6 bases and J dropped 6; count of bases not matched to a gene: 15. Germline loops: CDR1 LNHDA, CDR2 SQIVND (reference sequence). The CDR3 is CASSSRGTSGRAGSDTQYF. In nucleotides, the CDR3 is TGTGCCAGTAGCTCGCGAGGGACTAGCGGGAGGGCCGGAAGTGATACGCAGTATTTT. The full variable domain, rest sourced from reference TRBV19 and TRBJ2-3, is DGGITQSPKYLFRKEGQNVTLSCEQNLNHDAMYWYRQDPGQGLRLIYYSQIVNDFQKGDIAEGYSVSREKKESFPLTVTSAQKNPTAFYLCASSSRGTSGRAGSDTQYFGPGTRLTVL.

In its sample, this clone was seen once. CDR3 sequence: CASSSYGTDTGELFF. As DNA, the CDR3 is TGCGCCAGCAGCTCTTACGGGACAGACACCGGGGAGCTGTTTTTT. The chain joins TRBV5-1 to TRBJ2-2, with 7 nucleotides matching TRBD1. CDR1 SGHRS and CDR2 YFSETQ come from the germline V gene. V gave up 3 bases and J gave up 3 bases; unmatched junction bases: 5. The CDR3 covers 15 residues. Combining the CDR3 with reference TRBV5-1 and TRBJ2-2 gives the whole variable domain KAGVTQTPRYLIKTRGQQVTLSCSPISGHRSVSWYQQTPGQGLQFLFEYFSETQRNKGNFPGRFSGRQFSNSRSEMNVSTLELGDSALYLCASSSYGTDTGELFFGEGSRLTVL.

The chain links TRBV4-2 to TRBJ2-3, with TRBD2 matching 9 bases. The V gene end was trimmed by 5 bases and the J gene end by 7 bases; junction bases not matched to a gene: 13. The CDR3 consists of 16 residues. CDR1 is LGHNA, CDR2 YNFKEQ, per germline. In DNA, the CDR3 is TGTGCCAGCAGCATCCTCCCGGGACTAGCCATAAATACGCAGTATTTT. The encoded protein is CASSILPGLAINTQYF.

Only one count was recorded for this clone. The chain has TRBV5-1 and TRBJ2-1; D is possibly TRBD2 (5 bases). V was clipped by 4 bases and J by 2 bases, with 19 bases between them. In germline, CDR1 is SGHRS, CDR2 YFSETQ. CDR3 length: 17 amino acids. For the CDR3, the DNA is TGCGCCAGCAGCCCGGACGGACGGGATTTGGCCTACAATGAGCAGTTCTTC. This sequence encodes CASSPDGRDLAYNEQFF.

The gene calls are TRBV28 and TRBJ2-5; 8 bases are shared with TRBD1. Looked up from germline, CDR1 is MDHEN and CDR2 is SYDVKM. Losses at the gene ends were 5 bases for V and 5 bases for J; bases not matched to a gene: 7. This CDR3 has 14 amino acids. DNA of the CDR3: TGTGCCAGCAGTCCCTGGGACAGGAGGGAGACCCAGTACTTC. This sequence encodes CASSPWDRRETQYF.

The chain combines TRBV6-1 with TRBJ1-4; 9 bases agree with TRBD1. The CDR3 runs to 15 residues. Germline V lookup: CDR1 MNHNS, CDR2 SASEGT. V shed 4 bases and J 7 bases; nucleotides not matched to a gene: 7. CDR3 residues: CASSADRGWGEKLFF. In DNA, the CDR3 is TGTGCCAGCAGTGCGGACAGGGGATGGGGTGAAAAACTGTTTTTT.

The V and J genes are TRBV29-1 and TRBJ1-2; D not certain. V was cut by 0 bases and J by 4 bases, with 6 bases left in between. Germline CDR1 reads SQVTM; CDR2 reads ANQGSEA. There are 12 residues in the CDR3. The CDR3 sequence: CSVEDSGYGYTF. CDR3 in DNA: TGCAGCGTTGAAGATTCAGGCTATGGCTACACCTTC.

The chain links TRBV25-1 to TRBJ2-5; TRBD1 matches at 9 bases. Looked up from germline, CDR1 is MGHDK and CDR2 is SYGVNS. The CDR3 length is 17 residues. V lost 1 base and J lost 5; bases outside the gene matches: 11. The CDR3 loop is CASSESPRTGVIETQYF. The CDR3 DNA sequence: TGTGCCAGCAGTGAATCGCCGAGGACAGGGGTAATTGAGACCCAGTACTTC.

This clone was seen more than once but under ten times. The V gene is TRBV6-1, the J gene TRBJ1-2; possibly TRBD1 for D (6 bases). The germline gives CDR1 MNHNS, CDR2 SASEGT. Between the trimmed V and J ends, which lost 6 bases and 2 bases, there was a span of 16 bases. The CDR3 length is 15 residues. CDR3 sequence: CASRLQGVGNYGYTF. The DNA of the CDR3 is TGTGCCAGCAGGCTACAGGGAGTTGGAAACTATGGCTACACCTTC.

The chain uses TRBV19 and TRBJ2-6; TRBD1 matches at 7 bases. This CDR3 is 18 amino acids long. V trimming: 4 bases; J trimming: 0 bases; junction bases outside the gene matches: 9. CDR1 is LNHDA and CDR2 is SQIVND in the germline V gene (reference sequence). CDR3 sequence reads: CASSRSYRGSSGANVLTF. The CDR3 bases are TGTGCCAGTAGTAGATCCTACAGGGGATCCTCTGGGGCCAACGTCCTGACTTTC. Variable domain in full (rest from reference TRBV19 and TRBJ2-6): DGGITQSPKYLFRKEGQNVTLSCEQNLNHDAMYWYRQDPGQGLRLIYYSQIVNDFQKGDIAEGYSVSREKKESFPLTVTSAQKNPTAFYLCASSRSYRGSSGANVLTFGAGSRLTVL.

This clone was observed a few times. The genes are TRBV5-4 and TRBJ2-7; D unresolved. Trimming stripped 0 bases from V and 3 bases from J, with 10 bases between. Germline CDR1 and CDR2: SGHNT and YYREEE (reference sequence). CDR3 length: 14 residues. CDR3 sequence: CASSLATGYYEQYF. CDR3 in DNA: TGTGCCAGCAGCTTGGCCACTGGTTACTACGAGCAGTACTTC.

This chain uses TRBV4-1 with TRBJ2-1, with TRBD1 matching over 7 bases. The germline V gene encodes CDR1 MGHRA and CDR2 YSYEKL. The CDR3 loop spans 15 amino acids. The ends lost 4 bases at V and 1 base at J; junction bases unmatched: 4. The CDR3 protein is CASSLLQGSYNEQFF. Here the CDR3 DNA reads TGCGCCAGCAGCCTTTTACAGGGGTCCTACAATGAGCAGTTCTTC.